This T cell receptor (beta chain) was captured by sequencing in a study of tumor-infiltrating lymphocytes in primary liver carcinoma (dated by TCRdb to 2017 to 2019). Study-level background: Between November 2015 and March 2016, roughly five patients in China with histopathologically diagnosed primary liver carcinoma had surgical resection. Repertoires from technical replicates were highly reproducible, with mean shared-clone rates approximately 0.9 and correlation coefficients above 0.98. Samples yielded roughly 3.65 to 7.5 million productive TCRbeta reads; read depth did not differ significantly between tissue types. For each liver tumor, the study sampled five regions along with adjacent normal tissue and blood, and applied TCRbeta repertoire sequencing, expression microarrays and whole-exome sequencing. The five patients, three men and two women aged 30 to 69 years, had hepatocellular carcinoma (four) or combined HCC and intrahepatic cholangiocarcinoma (one). A total of 35 specimens from 5 patients, comprising roughly 25 tumor regions, 5 adjacent noncancerous liver tissues and 5 peripheral blood samples, were covered by TCRbeta repertoire sequencing. The five patients had tumors staged T1-T3 N0M0, with maximum diameters ranging from roughly 4 to 10 cm. The paper as a whole reports these results and caveats: Repertoire overlap was found to be higher between tumor regions (mean approximately 35%) than between tumor-adjacent (around 17%) or tumor-blood (approximately 15%) pairs, consistent with antigen-driven expansion. Only the TCR beta chain was sequenced, so true repertoire diversity is likely underestimated because unpaired alpha chains were not captured. The study included only four to six patients, and the authors note findings should be validated in a larger study. Because the samples were bulk and unsorted, CD4+ and CD8+ T cell repertoires could not be compared. A significantly larger repertoire fraction was made up by the top 250 clones in tumors than in blood (p = 0.039).

Using a constant-region primer and ProtoScript II reverse transcriptase, TCRbeta-specific cDNA was reverse-transcribed from approximately 0.55 ug total RNA. TCRbeta libraries were built with three nested multiplex PCR rounds, a slightly modified ARM-PCR procedure. Each of the first two PCR rounds ran for around 11 cycles and used multiplex TRBV1-TRBV30 forward primers together with a Cbeta reverse primer. Sample barcodes and Illumina adapters were added in a final 25-cycle PCR using Deep VentR polymerase. Before sequencing, amplicons of 200-500 bp were gel-purified using a QIAquick gel extraction kit. An Illumina HiSeq 2500 was used to sequence the TCRbeta amplicons, generating 250-bp paired-end reads. Per the source publication's procedure: To recover full CDR3 sequences, reads were quality-trimmed using Trimmomatic v0.33 and paired reads were then merged using FLASH v1.2.11. MiGEC v1.2.1b assigned V, D and J germline segments to the rearranged TCRbeta sequences. Clonotype statistics and Shannon-Wiener diversity indices were computed with VDJtools v1.0.0. Except for diversity analysis, only each sample's 250 most abundant clonotypes were used in subsequent analyses to reduce sampling bias. Through fastp at Q25 and MiXCR, TCRdb rebuilt clones from the public reads, retaining in-frame beta chains. Identical CDR3 proteins give one entry, which carries the most common genes and DNA. Here the V and J calls rest on TCRdb's processing, not on the authors' analysis. The sample table lists fewer than 350,000 distinct CDR3 sequences, less than 75% of them with a count of one. The ten largest clones represent approximately 9% of the sample.

The CDR1 and CDR2 encoded by the germline V gene are MGHRA and YSYEKL. Both ends counted, the CDR3 spans 15 residues. CDR3 DNA only is kept here, 45 bases in frame from base 1. V and J are trimmed by 0 bases and 7 bases, and the gene matches miss 7 bases of the junction. On this clonotype: Its specific antigen is unknown. This may be a read error: a much more frequent sequence differs by one nucleotide. The CDR3 ends on some other residue instead of the conserved phenylalanine or tryptophan, so this is likely a read error.

TRIzol reagent was used to extract blood RNA from unsorted whole blood, while the DNeasy Blood & Tissue kit provided the germline DNA. Chronic HBV infection was present in the patients, and the patients were treatment-naive at sampling. Before surgery, roughly 4 milliliters of peripheral blood were drawn into K2EDTA tubes. The TCR was taken from a man aged 35 to 55 with primary liver carcinoma and hepatitis B virus infection. The sequenced sample was peripheral blood. This chain is built from TRBV4-1 and TRBJ2-3, and 7 junction bases match TRBD2. This receptor has the CDR3 CASSQEGRGVNTQYV. The nucleotide sequence reads TGCGCCAGCAGCCAAGAGGGTCGGGGGGTGAATACGCAGTATGTT.